The T cell receptor (beta chain) under discussion was sequenced for a study of early T cells in non-severe SARS-CoV-2 infection. CDR1 is DFQATT and CDR2 is SNEGSKA in the germline V gene (reference sequence). Trimming stripped 6 bases from V and 6 bases from J, with 15 bases between. The CDR3 is made up of 13 amino acids. TCRdb processed the 5' RACE reads anew with MiXCR; each CDR3 protein has one entry. The sample has roughly 60,000 distinct CDR3 sequences; 7% to 8% are singletons. V gene TRBV20-1 combines with J gene TRBJ2-1; possibly TRBD1 for D (6 bases). Specimen: whole blood. This clonotype originated in an adult who was a healthcare worker with PCR-confirmed SARS-CoV-2 infection or an uninfected control (not recorded which). CDR3 bases: TGCAGTGCCCTATGGGGGCCCCGCAATGAGCAGTTCTTC. Amino acid sequence: CSALWGPRNEQFF.